This T cell receptor beta chain was observed in a study of blood T cells in healthy people across ages. Primed by a sample-barcoded 5' primer and a J-beta primer mix, a second PCR proceeded for about 6 to 11 cycles. Every sample gave at least 3 million paired-end reads containing CDR3. TCRdb re-called the 5' RACE reads through MiXCR, storing one row per CDR3 protein. The sample shows hundreds of thousands of distinct CDR3 sequences, nearly 60% of them seen only once. Every donor gave about 9 milliliters of peripheral blood. Germline-derived CDR1 and CDR2 are SQVTM and ANQGSEA. V was pared by 5 bases and J by 0 bases, with 8 bases between. There are 14 residues in the CDR3. Only one count was recorded for this clonotype.

The sequence derives from a man aged 25-45 years in good health. The sample taken for sequencing was blood. V gene TRBV29-1 combines with J gene TRBJ2-6; D is unresolved. The CDR3 protein is CSVHKDSGANVLTF. Here the CDR3 DNA reads TGCAGCGTTCATAAGGACTCTGGGGCCAACGTCCTGACTTTC.